The 5 T cell receptor beta chains listed next were all sequenced from one sample in a study of blood T cell repertoires in COVID-19. This table comes from immunoSEQ multiplex PCR, and its TCRdb copy is limited to in-frame clones, with some not included. The profile covers over 100,000 clones, with approximately 89% appearing a single time and almost 4.5% taken by the ten largest. The sequenced sample consisted of peripheral blood. These receptors were collected from a man between 40 and 49 years old with acute or convalescent COVID-19.

The chain is built from TRBV2 and TRBJ2-3; D is ambiguous. Trimming stripped 11 bases from V and 4 bases from J, with 10 bases between. The CDR3 consists of 11 residues. Germline V gene data show CDR1 as SNHLY and CDR2 as FYNNEI. CDR3 in DNA: TGTGCCCAAACGCAGTCAGATACGCAGTATTTT. Translation gives CAQTQSDTQYF.

This clone was counted once. The V and J genes are TRBV4-2 and TRBJ1-4, with D possibly TRBD1 on 5 matching bases. CDR3 length: 21 amino acids. Germline V gene sequence: CDR1 LGHNA, CDR2 YNFKEQ. The V gene lost 0 bases and the J gene lost 1 base, with 24 bases spanning the gap. This chain's CDR3 is CASSQDPRVPGIGGTNEKLFF. Written as DNA, the CDR3 is TGTGCCAGCAGCCAAGACCCCCGTGTACCCGGGATCGGGGGAACTAATGAAAAACTGTTTTTT.

V is TRBV11-3 and J is TRBJ1-1; no clear D. Germline assignment: CDR1 SGHNT and CDR2 YENEEA. V was cut by 5 bases and J by 5 bases, with 12 bases left in between. CDR3 size: 13 residues. CDR3 protein: CASSLRAGTEAFF. The CDR3 nucleotides are TGTGCCAGCAGCCTCCGGGCGGGGACTGAAGCTTTCTTT.

The gene calls are TRBV24-1 and TRBJ1-1; D is possibly TRBD1 (6 bases). Trimming stripped 4 bases from V and 1 base from J, with 12 bases between. Germline V gene sequence: CDR1 KGHDR, CDR2 SFDVKD. The CDR3 runs 15 residues. The CDR3 loop is CATSDSGQQNTEAFF. CDR3 nucleotides: TGTGCCACCAGTGACTCTGGACAGCAGAACACTGAAGCTTTCTTT.

This rearrangement joins TRBV19 to TRBJ2-5; 9 nucleotides agree with TRBD1. J was trimmed by 4 bases and V by 9 bases; bases with no gene match: 3. The CDR3 has 12 residues. CDR1 and CDR2 from the germline V gene are LNHDA and SQIVND (reference sequence). CDR3 loop: CASGQGPETQYF. CDR3 coding DNA: TGTGCCAGCGGACAGGGGCCAGAGACCCAGTACTTC.